A single sample gave rise to the 32 T cell receptor beta chains below, sequenced in a study of T-cell reconstitution after alpha-beta-depleted transplantation in children. Unique molecular identifiers featured in how the TCRbeta library was prepared. TCRdb re-called the PCR reads with MiXCR, one entry per CDR3 protein. The data show about 470,000 distinct CDR3 sequences, about 45% seen once. Material: PBMCs, obtained before TCRalphabeta/CD19-depleted stem cell transplant. These TCRs come from a girl aged 2 to 9 with aplastic anemia, due to receive a stem cell transplant.

V and J are TRBV21-1 and TRBJ2-7; the table assigns TRBD1, which was not confirmed against the DNA. TRBV21-1 is a pseudogene locus. This CDR3 has 17 amino acids. The CDR3 sequence is CASSKALFGTFAYEQYF. The CDR3 nucleotides are TGTGCCAGCAGCAAAGCGCTCTTCGGGACATTCGCCTACGAGCAGTACTTC.

This clonotype was observed many times. The genes are TRBV7-9 and TRBJ2-1, with D unresolved. The CDR3 is made up of 14 amino acids. Germline-derived CDR1 and CDR2 are SEHNR and FQNEAQ (reference sequence). V lost 5 bases and J lost 2, with 10 bases in between. DNA of the CDR3: TGTGCCAGCAGCCCCCTTCGGCCCTACAATGAGCAGTTCTTC. The encoded protein is CASSPLRPYNEQFF. Full variable domain (outside the CDR3, taken from reference TRBV7-9 and TRBJ2-1): DTGVSQNPRHKITKRGQNVTFRCDPISEHNRLYWYRQTLGQGPEFLTYFQNEAQLEKSRLLSDRFSAERPKGSFSTLEIQRTEQGDSAMYLCASSPLRPYNEQFFGPGTRLTVL.

The rearrangement uses TRBV20-1 and TRBJ2-3; D may be TRBD2 (5 bases). The V gene's germline CDR1 is DFQATT and CDR2 SNEGSKA (reference sequence). This CDR3 contains 14 residues. V shed 3 bases and J shed 6 bases, with 16 bases lying between them. The CDR3 DNA follows: TGCAGTGCTAGCGGGGTTACCTCAGGCGATACGCAGTATTTT. It codes for CSASGVTSGDTQYF.

The chain couples TRBV6-5 to TRBJ1-2; D not resolved. Germline V gene data show CDR1 as MNHEY and CDR2 as SVGAGI. CDR3 length: 11 residues. Trimming shortened V by 6 bases and J by 8 bases, and 10 bases separated the two germline ends. The CDR3 sequence is CASSRATGYTF. DNA for the CDR3: TGTGCCAGCAGCCGAGCGACGGGCTACACCTTC.

This clonotype appeared a single time. V gene TRBV7-9 combines with J gene TRBJ2-5; D might be TRBD1 (5 bases). Germline lookup yields CDR1 SEHNR and CDR2 FQNEAQ (reference sequence). The CDR3 totals 15 residues. Trimming took 0 bases from V and 5 from J, leaving 13 bases between them. The CDR3 reads CASSLAMAGKETQYF. The CDR3 nucleotides read TGTGCCAGCAGCTTAGCGATGGCAGGGAAGGAGACCCAGTACTTC. Drawing the rest from reference TRBV7-9 and TRBJ2-5, the complete variable domain is DTGVSQNPRHKITKRGQNVTFRCDPISEHNRLYWYRQTLGQGPEFLTYFQNEAQLEKSRLLSDRFSAERPKGSFSTLEIQRTEQGDSAMYLCASSLAMAGKETQYFGPGTRLLVL.

The chain combines TRBV12-3 or TRBV12-4 with TRBJ2-1; TRBD1 matches at 10 bases. This CDR3 spans 15 amino acids. V gave up 10 bases and J gave up 10 bases; unmatched junction bases: 16. CDR3 sequence: CANRPGTGVYAEQFF. As DNA, the CDR3 is TGTGCCAACAGACCAGGGACAGGGGTCTACGCCGAGCAGTTCTTC.

The chain uses TRBV20-1 and TRBJ2-6; D may correspond to TRBD1 or TRBD2 (5 bases each). CDR3 size: 16 residues. With 0 bases removed from V and 3 bases from J, the gap between germline ends came to 12 bases. Germline lookup yields CDR1 DFQATT and CDR2 SNEGSKA (reference sequence). CDR3 DNA sequence: TGCAGTGCTAGAGATCGAGGGGTATATGGGGCCAACGTCCTGACTTTC. Protein sequence: CSARDRGVYGANVLTF.

The chain joins TRBV5-1 to TRBJ1-3, with no clear D. Germline V gives CDR1 SGHRS, CDR2 YFSETQ. CDR3 size: 13 residues. Trimming stripped 2 bases from V and 8 bases from J, with 11 bases between. The chain's CDR3 is CASSFGPVDTIYF. In nucleotides, the CDR3 is TGCGCCAGCAGCTTCGGGCCCGTGGACACCATATATTTT.

In its sample, this clonotype was seen many times. This chain joins TRBV7-9 and TRBJ2-7; D might be TRBD1 (5 bases). This CDR3 is 15 amino acids long. Germline V lookup: CDR1 SEHNR, CDR2 FQNEAQ (reference sequence). Between the trimmed V and J ends, which lost 5 bases and 5 bases, there was a span of 19 bases. The CDR3 nucleotides are TGTGCCAGCAGCCCGTCTGAACAGGCGTATAACGAGCAGTACTTC. The encoded protein is CASSPSEQAYNEQYF. The complete variable domain, with remaining parts taken from reference TRBV7-9 and TRBJ2-7, reads DTGVSQNPRHKITKRGQNVTFRCDPISEHNRLYWYRQTLGQGPEFLTYFQNEAQLEKSRLLSDRFSAERPKGSFSTLEIQRTEQGDSAMYLCASSPSEQAYNEQYFGPGTRLTVT.

In its sample, this clonotype was seen many times. This sequence joins TRBV5-1 and TRBJ1-2; TRBD1 matches 9 bases. In germline, CDR1 is SGHRS, CDR2 YFSETQ. This CDR3 contains 14 residues. V lost 4 bases, J lost 8 bases, and 9 bases stayed unmatched. The CDR3 is CASSPDRGERGYTF. The CDR3 coding sequence is TGCGCCAGCAGCCCGGACAGGGGAGAGAGAGGCTACACCTTC.

The sample holds many counts of this clonotype. The rearrangement uses TRBV27 and TRBJ2-5; D gene uncertain. Germline CDR1 reads MNHEY; CDR2 reads SMNVEV (reference sequence). The length of the CDR3 is 12 residues. V lost 5 bases to trimming and J lost 5 bases, with 9 bases between them. DNA for the CDR3: TGTGCCAGCAGTCCCACCAGTGAGACCCAGTACTTC. As protein: CASSPTSETQYF.

For the CDR3, the DNA is TGTGCCAGCAGTTTAGAATATACAGCGTCCTACGAGCAGTACTTC. Protein product: CASSLEYTASYEQYF. The V gene is TRBV12-3 or TRBV12-4, the J gene TRBJ2-7; D unresolved. This CDR3 is 15 amino acids long. V lost 1 base, J lost 1 base, and 11 bases lay in between.

The CDR3: CASSESRGLYTDTQYF. DNA for the CDR3: TGCGCCAGCAGTGAGAGTAGGGGACTATACACAGATACGCAGTATTTT. The chain links TRBV10-2 to TRBJ2-3, with 7 bases identical to TRBD2. V was clipped by 2 bases and J by 2 bases; unmatched bases: 7. The length of the CDR3 is 16 residues. Germline V gene lookup returns CDR1 WSHSY and CDR2 SAAADI.

The chain combines TRBV12-3 or TRBV12-4 with TRBJ2-3, with D hard to call. V was trimmed by 1 base and J by 4 bases, leaving 6 bases between them. The CDR3 sequence is 13 residues long. CDR3 sequence (DNA): TGTGCCAGCAGTTTAGATGGGGCAGATACGCAGTATTTT. It encodes CASSLDGADTQYF.

This clonotype was counted a few times. The V call is TRBV20-1, the J call TRBJ2-5; D unclear. This CDR3 contains 13 residues. V lost 5 bases to trimming and J lost 3 bases, with 13 bases between them. Germline CDR1 DFQATT, CDR2 SNEGSKA (reference sequence). CDR3 in amino acids: CSAHPSREETQYF. The CDR3 coding sequence is TGCAGTGCTCACCCAAGCAGAGAAGAGACCCAGTACTTC.

At least ten counts were recorded for this clonotype. V gene TRBV15 combines with J gene TRBJ1-2, with 9 nucleotides matching TRBD1. The CDR3 is 15 residues long. V trimming: 0 bases; J trimming: 4 bases; junction bases outside the gene matches: 3. The V gene's germline CDR1 is LNHNV and CDR2 YYDKDF (reference sequence). CDR3 nucleotide sequence: TGTGCCACCAGCAGAGATGGGACAGGGTTCTATGGCTACACCTTC. Amino acids: CATSRDGTGFYGYTF.

This clonotype showed up many times. This chain links TRBV20-1 with TRBJ2-7, with 8 bases identical to TRBD1. The CDR3 runs to 13 residues. Per germline, CDR1 DFQATT and CDR2 SNEGSKA (reference sequence). The junction had 8 bases not matched to a gene; V was cut back by 6 bases and J by 4 bases. The CDR3 region is CSALNQGAYEQYF. CDR3 nucleotide sequence: TGCAGTGCGTTAAATCAGGGGGCGTACGAGCAGTACTTC.

The rearrangement joins TRBV20-1 to TRBJ1-2; D is ambiguous. There are 15 residues in the CDR3. In germline, CDR1 is DFQATT, CDR2 SNEGSKA (reference sequence). Trimming removed 0 bases from V and 4 bases from J, with 15 bases in between. The CDR3 DNA sequence: TGCAGTGCTAGAGATTTCGTAGGGTCTAGCTATGGCTACACCTTC. Amino acids: CSARDFVGSSYGYTF.

This chain connects TRBV30 to TRBJ1-6; D might be TRBD1 (6 bases). CDR3 length equals 15 residues. From germline, CDR1 is GTSNPN and CDR2 SVGIG (reference sequence). V lost 0 bases and J 5 bases, leaving 11 bases between the germline ends. CDR3 residues: CAWSVIWDNNSPLHF. The CDR3 nucleotides read TGTGCCTGGAGTGTTATCTGGGACAATAATTCACCCCTCCACTTT.

V is TRBV5-1 and J is TRBJ2-5, with D possibly being TRBD2 (6 bases). Trimming removed 4 bases at V and 2 bases at J, with 18 bases between. The CDR3 spans 16 residues. The V gene's germline CDR1 is SGHRS and CDR2 YFSETQ. The CDR3 DNA reads as TGCGCCAGCAGCGACCGGGTCGGGGGTGCTCAAGAGACCCAGTACTTC. Protein sequence: CASSDRVGGAQETQYF.

This clonotype was detected only a few times. This chain joins TRBV6-1 and TRBJ1-5; D may be TRBD1 (6 bases). The V gene lost 3 bases and the J gene lost 0 bases, with 9 bases spanning the gap. The CDR3 runs 15 residues. The germline gives CDR1 MNHNS, CDR2 SASEGT. CDR3 in amino acids: CASSEQGRSNQPQHF. The CDR3 DNA reads TGTGCCAGCAGTGAGCAGGGGCGTAGCAATCAGCCCCAGCATTTT.

The V and J genes are TRBV5-6 and TRBJ2-6; D perhaps matches TRBD2 (5 bases). The ends were cut back, 3 bases at V and 3 bases at J, with 10 bases in the middle. The CDR3 runs to 15 residues. Germline CDR1 reads SGHDT; CDR2 reads YYEEEE. This CDR3 reads CASSSAGLGANVLTF. The CDR3 DNA sequence: TGTGCCAGCAGCTCGGCGGGCCTTGGGGCCAACGTCCTGACTTTC.

The chain is built from TRBV29-1 and TRBJ2-1; 12 nucleotides agree with TRBD2. CDR1 and CDR2 (germline): SQVTM, ANQGSEA. The CDR3 contains 18 residues. V was pared by 3 bases and J by 0 bases, with 9 bases of the junction left unmatched. The CDR3 DNA sequence: TGCAGCGTTGAGGGACTAGCGGGCCCCTCCGTCTCCTACAATGAGCAGTTCTTC. This gives the protein CSVEGLAGPSVSYNEQFF.

The rearrangement links TRBV2 to TRBJ1-4; 8 positions match TRBD1. J gave up 8 bases and V 6 bases, and 11 bases lay outside the gene matches. CDR1 is SNHLY, CDR2 FYNNEI, per germline. CDR3 length equals 15 residues. CDR3 residues: CASSLLRGRREKLFF. The CDR3 DNA sequence: TGTGCCAGCAGCCTACTCAGGGGGCGAAGGGAAAAACTGTTTTTT.

The J gene is TRBJ1-2, the V gene TRBV6-5; 9 positions agree with TRBD1. Germline V gene lookup returns CDR1 MNHEY and CDR2 SVGAGI. The CDR3 runs 15 residues. Germline trimming cut 4 bases from V and 6 bases from J; bases unmatched to any gene: 9. The DNA for the CDR3 is TGTGCCAGCAGTTCGACAGGGGGGAAGATGCATGGCTACACCTTC. Protein sequence: CASSSTGGKMHGYTF.

The chain couples TRBV6-5 to TRBJ2-3; a weak D match, TRBD2 (6 bases). The CDR3 has 16 amino acids. The germline V and J ends were trimmed by 0 bases and 2 bases, with 12 bases remaining between them. Germline CDR1 reads MNHEY; CDR2 reads SVGAGI. The CDR3: CASSYSGGEFTDTQYF. The CDR3 DNA follows: TGTGCCAGCAGTTACTCGGGCGGGGAGTTCACAGATACGCAGTATTTT.

Regarding this clonotype: At one end the junction does not follow the germline gene, possibly because of a read error. V gene TRBV3-1 combines with J gene TRBJ2-3, with D perhaps TRBD1 or TRBD2 (5 bases each). Germline assignment: CDR1 LGHDT and CDR2 YNNKEL (reference sequence). The length of the CDR3 is 18 residues. The CDR3: CASSQDPRLAGSTDSQYF. Here the CDR3 DNA reads TGTGCCAGCAGCCAAGATCCGCGGCTAGCAGGGAGCACAGATTCGCAGTATTTT.

This clonotype appeared a single time. The chain uses TRBV5-1 and TRBJ1-2, with D perhaps TRBD1 (5 bases). CDR1 is SGHRS and CDR2 is YFSETQ in the germline V gene. V shed 3 bases and J shed 5 bases, with 17 bases lying between them. The CDR3 contains 15 residues. The CDR3 protein is CASSYPGPGEYGYTF. The DNA for the CDR3 is TGCGCCAGCAGCTACCCGGGGCCCGGAGAGTATGGCTACACCTTC.

This clonotype was seen more than once but under ten times. The chain has TRBV7-9 and TRBJ2-1; 8 bases are shared with TRBD2. The ends lost 5 bases at V and 7 bases at J; junction bases unmatched: 10. CDR3 length equals 15 residues. Germline CDR1 is SEHNR and CDR2 is FQNEAQ (reference sequence). The chain's CDR3 is CASSLISGSKNEQFF. As DNA, the CDR3 is TGTGCCAGCAGCCTTATCAGCGGGAGTAAAAATGAGCAGTTCTTC.

The V gene is TRBV9, the J gene TRBJ2-2, with a weak D call TRBD2 (6 bases). The CDR3 length is 15 residues. Deletions cut 0 bases from V and 7 bases from J, with 13 bases between. The germline CDR1 and CDR2 sequences are SGDLS and YYNGEE. The DNA of the CDR3 is TGTGCCAGCAGCGTAGTACCGGGAGCTATCGGGGAGCTGTTTTTT. This codes for CASSVVPGAIGELFF.

The chain has TRBV29-1 and TRBJ2-7; D is perhaps TRBD2 (6 bases). V lost 3 bases, J lost 0 bases, and 12 bases lay in between. Germline V gene data show CDR1 as SQVTM and CDR2 as ANQGSEA. CDR3 length: 14 amino acids. DNA of the CDR3: TGCAGCGTTGATGTAGCGGCCGGCTCCTACGAGCAGTACTTC. This sequence encodes CSVDVAAGSYEQYF.

This clonotype was counted only a few times. This sequence joins TRBV7-2 and TRBJ2-1; 11 bases fit TRBD1. Losses at the gene ends were 4 bases for V and 0 bases for J; bases not matched to a gene: 5. The CDR3 is 17 residues long. CDR1 and CDR2 from the germline V gene are SGHTA and FQGNSA. The CDR3 sequence: CASSSPGQGVSYNEQFF. The CDR3 nucleotides read TGTGCCAGCAGCTCCCCGGGACAGGGGGTCTCCTACAATGAGCAGTTCTTC.